These 27 T cell receptor beta chains came from one sample sequenced in a study of cytomegalovirus exposure and HLA in healthy donors. The PCR made use of 60 Vbeta and 13 Jbeta primers. Repertoires were generated with immunoSEQ multiplex PCR, while TCRdb's copy carries only in-frame clones and drops some. The table lists 75,000 to 90,000 clones, 65% to 80% of them singletons. Material for sequencing was PBMCs. The receptors originated from a woman between 40 and 55 years old in good health and CMV-seropositive.

The chain joins TRBV28 to TRBJ1-2, with D possibly matching TRBD1 (5 bases). V lost 5 bases and J 8 bases, leaving 15 bases between the germline ends. Germline V CDR1 and CDR2: MDHEN, SYDVKM. This CDR3 region has 13 residues. CDR3 loop: CASSEDTVVGYTF. DNA of the CDR3: TGTGCCAGCAGTGAGGACACGGTCGTCGGCTACACCTTC.

This chain connects TRBV7-9 to TRBJ1-1; perhaps TRBD1 as D (5 bases). Germline CDR1 reads SEHNR; CDR2 reads FQNEAQ (reference sequence). The CDR3 has 13 amino acids. Trimming left V 5 bases short and J 4 bases short, with 11 bases between. The DNA of the CDR3 is TGTGCCAGCAGCCCAGAAACAGGCACTGAAGCTTTCTTT. Amino acids: CASSPETGTEAFF.

This clone was counted once. This chain connects TRBV28 to TRBJ1-2; D might be TRBD1 (5 bases). The CDR3 runs to 15 residues. Germline V CDR1 and CDR2: MDHEN, SYDVKM. V gave up 6 bases and J gave up 3 bases, with 17 bases separating them. CDR3 residues: CASSPTGRFDYGYTF. CDR3 nucleotide sequence: TGTGCCAGCAGCCCAACAGGACGGTTCGACTATGGCTACACCTTC.

The chain is built from TRBV19 and TRBJ2-3, with D maybe TRBD1 (6 bases). Germline V gene lookup returns CDR1 LNHDA and CDR2 SQIVND (reference sequence). CDR3 length: 14 amino acids. Trimming cost V 5 bases and J 3 bases, with 12 bases left between them. The CDR3 loop is CASSVDRPTDTQYF. For the CDR3, the DNA is TGTGCCAGTAGTGTGGACAGACCAACAGATACGCAGTATTTT.

The chain combines TRBV6-5 with TRBJ2-5; a weak D match, TRBD1 (5 bases). Trimming stripped 4 bases from V and 1 base from J, with 7 bases between. From germline, CDR1 is MNHEY and CDR2 SVGAGI. CDR3 length equals 13 residues. Written as DNA, the CDR3 is TGTGCCAGCAGTTTTCAGGGCCAAGAGACCCAGTACTTC. Protein: CASSFQGQETQYF.

V gene TRBV5-1 combines with J gene TRBJ2-2; D ambiguous. The V gene lost 3 bases and the J gene lost 5 bases, with 8 bases spanning the gap. The CDR3 extends over 13 amino acids. The germline V gene has CDR1 SGHRS and CDR2 YFSETQ. CDR3 in DNA: TGCGCCAGCAGCTGGGCTTCTACCGGGGAGCTGTTTTTT. This gives the protein CASSWASTGELFF.

The V call is TRBV4-1, the J call TRBJ1-5; weak D call: TRBD1 (6 bases). V was pared by 0 bases and J by 3 bases, with 12 bases between. This CDR3 spans 16 amino acids. From germline, CDR1 is MGHRA and CDR2 YSYEKL. CDR3 in amino acids: CASSQEGGGNNQPQHF. The CDR3 region has the DNA TGCGCCAGCAGCCAAGAGGGGGGGGGCAACAATCAGCCCCAGCATTTT.

Only a few counts were recorded for this clone. CDR3 nucleotide sequence: TGTGCCAGCAGCTTAGGGCTAGCGGGGGGACGTTACAATGAGCAGTTCTTC. Translation: CASSLGLAGGRYNEQFF. The V call is TRBV7-9, the J call TRBJ2-1; 11 nucleotides match TRBD2. The J segment lost 4 bases and the V segment lost 1 base, leaving 6 bases of the junction unmatched. The CDR3 is 17 residues long. Germline V lookup: CDR1 SEHNR, CDR2 FQNEAQ (reference sequence).

This chain uses TRBV2 with TRBJ2-1, with 7 bases lining up with TRBD1. CDR3 length: 15 residues. CDR1 is SNHLY and CDR2 is FYNNEI in the germline V gene. The V gene end was trimmed by 6 bases and the J gene end by 2 bases; junction bases not matched to a gene: 7. CDR3 residues: CASSSQGVTYNEQFF. The DNA of the CDR3 is TGTGCCAGCAGCTCCCAGGGGGTCACCTACAATGAGCAGTTCTTC. Using reference TRBV2 and TRBJ2-1 for the parts outside the CDR3, the full variable domain is EPEVTQTPSHQVTQMGQEVILRCVPISNHLYFYWYRQILGQKVEFLVSFYNNEISEKSEIFDDQFSVERPDGSNFTLKIRSTKLEDSAMYFCASSSQGVTYNEQFFGPGTRLTVL.

V gene TRBV28 combines with J gene TRBJ2-3, with 12 bases matching TRBD2. Germline V gene sequence: CDR1 MDHEN, CDR2 SYDVKM. This CDR3 is 14 amino acids long. This CDR3 is CAVLAGGHQDTQYF. In DNA, the CDR3 is TGTGCTGTTCTAGCGGGGGGGCACCAGGATACGCAGTATTTT.

A few counts support this clone. The chain combines TRBV11-3 with TRBJ2-3; 9 bases are shared with TRBD2. The CDR3 has 18 amino acids. The V and J ends lost 5 bases and 0 bases, in that order; junction bases with no gene match: 12. CDR1 SGHNT and CDR2 YENEEA come from the germline V gene. CDR3 DNA: TGTGCCAGCAGCCCCGGAACTAGCGGGCTCGCTAGCACAGATACGCAGTATTTT. It yields the protein CASSPGTSGLASTDTQYF. The entire variable domain, with the rest obtained from reference TRBV11-3 and TRBJ2-3, is as follows: EAGVVQSPRYKIIEKKQPVAFWCNPISGHNTLYWYLQNLGQGPELLIRYENEEAVDDSQLPKDRFSAERLKGVDSTLKIQPAELGDSAVYLCASSPGTSGLASTDTQYFGPGTRLTVL.

This rearrangement joins TRBV4-1 to TRBJ1-2; D is undetermined. V gave up 2 bases and J gave up 4 bases, with 11 bases separating them. Germline-derived CDR1 and CDR2 are MGHRA and YSYEKL. The CDR3 consists of 14 residues. The CDR3 region has the DNA TGCGCCAGCAGCCAATCTCAGGAGGCCTATGGCTACACCTTC. The encoded protein is CASSQSQEAYGYTF.

The table lists this clone with a few counts. V and J are TRBV7-3 and TRBJ1-1, with D unclear. The CDR3 is made up of 14 amino acids. The ends were cut back, 5 bases at V and 1 base at J, with 11 bases in the middle. Germline CDR1 is SGHTA and CDR2 is FQGTGA. CDR3 nucleotide sequence: TGTGCCAGCAGCCTTAGCCCCGGGAACACTGAAGCTTTCTTT. Residues: CASSLSPGNTEAFF.

This rearrangement joins TRBV4-2 to TRBJ2-5; 9 bases match TRBD2. Trimming removed 2 bases from V and 5 bases from J; junction bases left unmatched: 3. This CDR3 spans 14 amino acids. Germline V gene data show CDR1 as LGHNA and CDR2 as YNFKEQ. The CDR3 reads CASSQRTSGETQYF. CDR3 nucleotides: TGTGCCAGCAGCCAAAGAACTAGCGGGGAGACCCAGTACTTC.

The genes are TRBV5-5 and TRBJ2-3, with 7 nucleotides matching TRBD1. The CDR3 covers 17 residues. Germline V gives CDR1 SGHKS, CDR2 YYEKEE (reference sequence). With V trimmed by 0 bases and J by 6 bases, 13 bases remained unmatched. Here the CDR3 reads CASSLDSRGPPEDTQYF. The CDR3 DNA reads TGTGCCAGCAGCTTGGATTCTAGGGGGCCCCCCGAGGATACGCAGTATTTT.

The V call is TRBV7-9, the J call TRBJ2-7; a weak D match, TRBD2 (5 bases). The ends were cut back, 6 bases at V and 1 base at J, with 16 bases in the middle. The CDR3 is made up of 15 amino acids. The germline CDR1 and CDR2 sequences are SEHNR and FQNEAQ (reference sequence). CDR3 amino acids: CASSHAGDGSYEQYF. CDR3 nucleotide sequence: TGTGCCAGCAGTCACGCGGGTGACGGGTCCTACGAGCAGTACTTC.

This clone has at least ten counts. The V gene is TRBV9, the J gene TRBJ2-3; no clear D. The CDR3 sequence is 14 residues long. V lost 4 bases and J lost 2, with 11 bases in between. CDR1 and CDR2 (germline): SGDLS, YYNGEE. The CDR3 DNA is TGTGCCAGCAGCAGAGGCAGCCACACAGATACGCAGTATTTT. It specifies CASSRGSHTDTQYF.

This chain connects TRBV4-3 to TRBJ2-7, with 7 bases matching TRBD2. Germline V gene data show CDR1 as LGHNA and CDR2 as YSLEER. V lost 1 base, J lost 7 bases, and 10 bases stayed unmatched. The CDR3 length is 15 residues. This CDR3 reads CASSQGIAGAEEQYF. In nucleotides, the CDR3 is TGCGCCAGCAGCCAAGGGATAGCGGGCGCGGAAGAGCAGTACTTC.

V and J are TRBV27 and TRBJ2-1, with D possibly TRBD1 on 6 matching bases. The CDR3 runs 17 residues. Germline V gene data show CDR1 as MNHEY and CDR2 as SMNVEV (reference sequence). V was cut by 5 bases and J by 2 bases, with 19 bases left in between. Here the CDR3 reads CASSHQGTMNPYNEQFF. The CDR3 coding sequence is TGTGCCAGCAGTCACCAAGGGACAATGAACCCCTACAATGAGCAGTTCTTC.

The chain joins TRBV18 to TRBJ1-1, with 9 positions matching TRBD1. CDR3 length: 15 residues. The V gene end was trimmed by 2 bases and the J gene end by 3 bases; junction bases not matched to a gene: 4. The germline CDR1 and CDR2 sequences are KGHSH and LQKENI. The CDR3 sequence: CASSPRQGDYTEAFF. CDR3 sequence (DNA): TGTGCCAGCTCACCAAGACAGGGGGATTACACTGAAGCTTTCTTT.

V gene TRBV7-9 combines with J gene TRBJ1-2; possible D gene TRBD1, 5 bases. V dropped 5 bases and J dropped 8 bases, with 21 bases sitting between them. Germline CDR1 and CDR2: SEHNR and FQNEAQ (reference sequence). CDR3 size: 15 residues. For the CDR3, the DNA is TGTGCCAGCAGCCCCGGGACTTACCTTTACCGCGGCTACACCTTC. Translating it yields CASSPGTYLYRGYTF.

The chain combines TRBV9 with TRBJ2-1, with D possibly being TRBD2 (7 bases). CDR1 and CDR2 (germline): SGDLS, YYNGEE. The CDR3 has 18 amino acids. The ends were cut back, 0 bases at V and 0 bases at J, with 16 bases in the middle. CDR3 nucleotide sequence: TGTGCCAGCAGCGTAGCTAAAGGGGGGGGGAGCTCCTACAATGAGCAGTTCTTC. This translates into CASSVAKGGGSSYNEQFF.

As concerns this clone: Compared with germline, one end of the junction differs, possibly owing to a read error. The chain joins TRBV7-9 to TRBJ2-7; 9 bases fit TRBD2. This CDR3 spans 17 amino acids. Germline CDR1 and CDR2: SEHNR and FQNEAQ (reference sequence). The chain's CDR3 is CSSSPPATSGSSYEQYF. For the CDR3, the DNA is TGTTCCAGCAGCCCCCCCGCGACTAGCGGAAGCTCCTACGAGCAGTACTTC.

The chain joins TRBV9 to TRBJ2-1; the match to TRBD2 covers 11 bases. The CDR3 consists of 16 residues. After removal of 3 bases from V and 7 bases from J, the junction contained 9 bases not matched to a gene. From germline, CDR1 is SGDLS and CDR2 YYNGEE. This chain's CDR3 is CASSAQTSGRWNEQFF. CDR3 coding DNA: TGTGCCAGCAGCGCCCAAACTAGCGGGAGATGGAATGAGCAGTTCTTC.

The rearrangement links TRBV30 to TRBJ2-1, with 7 bases lining up with TRBD1. Trimming at V came to 5 bases and at J to 5 bases, leaving 0 bases not matched to a gene. From germline, CDR1 is GTSNPN and CDR2 SVGIG (reference sequence). The CDR3 covers 11 residues. The CDR3 is CAWGQDNEQFF. The CDR3 DNA follows: TGTGCCTGGGGACAGGACAATGAGCAGTTCTTC.

The chain is built from TRBV30 and TRBJ2-1, with a tentative D call TRBD1 (5 bases). The CDR3 loop spans 12 amino acids. With 0 bases removed from V and 10 bases from J, the gap between germline ends came to 10 bases. The germline V gene encodes CDR1 GTSNPN and CDR2 SVGIG (reference sequence). The DNA for the CDR3 is TGTGCCTGGAGTGTTTCCAGGACAGAGCAGTTCTTC. Translated: CAWSVSRTEQFF.

The chain's CDR3 is CASSPPGANTEAFF. The CDR3 DNA reads TGTGCCAGCAGCCCGCCGGGAGCGAACACTGAAGCTTTCTTT. This chain joins TRBV7-6 and TRBJ1-1; D gene unclear. Trimming cost V 5 bases and J 1 base, with 11 bases left between them. Germline assignment: CDR1 SGHVS and CDR2 FNYEAQ. The CDR3 sequence is 14 residues long.